The rows below give T cell receptor beta chains drawn from one sample of a study of blood T cell repertoires in COVID-19. Clones were read by immunoSEQ multiplex PCR, and TCRdb kept only the in-frame ones, dropping some. Seen here are 280,000 or so clones, approximately 83% observed once, and the top ten hold approximately 9%. The source material was peripheral blood. The receptors here all came from a woman aged 45-65 years who had recovered from COVID-19. CDR3s include the opening cysteine and the closing phenylalanine or tryptophan. Each record gives: D gene, J gene, clone size, V gene, CDR3 DNA, CDR3 protein. The D gene is left open where the match is weak. Size values are once, few and many counts, or a class for expanded clones, and some rows have none.

d_call: TRBD1; j_call: TRBJ1-2; clone_size: NA; v_call: TRBV2; cdr3_nt: TGTGCCAGCAGTGAAGCAGGGGGCGTATCGGGCTACACCTTC; cdr3_aa: CASSEAGGVSGYTF
d_call: NA; j_call: TRBJ1-1; clone_size: NA; v_call: TRBV20-1; cdr3_nt: TGCAGTGCTAGTGACTCCCGGGTTAACACTGAAGCTTTCTTT; cdr3_aa: CSASDSRVNTEAFF
d_call: TRBD2; j_call: TRBJ2-1; clone_size: NA; v_call: TRBV9; cdr3_nt: TGTGCCAGCAGCGTAGCACTAGCGGGAGGAAATCCCTACAATGAGCAGTTCTTC; cdr3_aa: CASSVALAGGNPYNEQFF
d_call: TRBD1; j_call: TRBJ2-7; clone_size: NA; v_call: TRBV15; cdr3_nt: TGTGCCACCAGCCACCGGACAGGGGCCTACGAGCAGTACTTC; cdr3_aa: CATSHRTGAYEQYF
d_call: TRBD2; j_call: TRBJ2-1; clone_size: once; v_call: TRBV7-2; cdr3_nt: TGTGCCAGCAGCTTATCATCTAGCGGGGGATGGGACAATGAGCAGTTCTTC; cdr3_aa: CASSLSSSGGWDNEQFF
d_call: TRBD2; j_call: TRBJ2-3; clone_size: NA; v_call: TRBV18; cdr3_nt: TGTGCCAGCTCACCGGGTGGGACTAGCGGGAGACCGACGCAGTATTTT; cdr3_aa: CASSPGGTSGRPTQYF
d_call: TRBD2; j_call: TRBJ2-1; clone_size: NA; v_call: TRBV4-2; cdr3_nt: TGTGCCAGCAGCCAGCAGGCATCCGGGACTAGCGGGTACAATGAGCAGTTCTTC; cdr3_aa: CASSQQASGTSGYNEQFF
d_call: NA; j_call: TRBJ2-7; clone_size: NA; v_call: TRBV11-2; cdr3_nt: TGTGCCAGCAGCCCTCAGACAGCTCTCCCCTACGAGCAGTACTTC; cdr3_aa: CASSPQTALPYEQYF
d_call: NA; j_call: TRBJ2-7; clone_size: NA; v_call: TRBV7-3; cdr3_nt: TGTGCCAGCAGCACTAAAGCCCCCCCCCGACAGACTGCATCGTACGAGCAGTACTTC; cdr3_aa: CASSTKAPPRQTASYEQYF
d_call: NA; j_call: TRBJ2-7; clone_size: NA; v_call: TRBV24-1; cdr3_nt: TGTGCTCTTCCTTACGAGCAGTACTTC; cdr3_aa: CALPYEQYF
d_call: NA; j_call: TRBJ1-6; clone_size: NA; v_call: TRBV7-3; cdr3_nt: TGTGCCAGCAGCCCGGGGAATAATTCACCCCTCCACTTT; cdr3_aa: CASSPGNNSPLHF
d_call: NA; j_call: TRBJ2-2; clone_size: many; v_call: TRBV7-3; cdr3_nt: TGTGCCAGCAGCTCGGGCACCGGGGAGCTGTTTTTT; cdr3_aa: CASSSGTGELFF
d_call: TRBD2; j_call: TRBJ2-2; clone_size: NA; v_call: TRBV5-4; cdr3_nt: TGTGCCAGCAGCTCACTAGCGGGGGCCGACACCGGGGAGCTGTTTTTT; cdr3_aa: CASSSLAGADTGELFF
d_call: NA; j_call: TRBJ1-1; clone_size: NA; v_call: TRBV4-3; cdr3_nt: TGCGCCAGCAGCCAAGTCCTAGGTGGCACTGAAGCTTTCTTT; cdr3_aa: CASSQVLGGTEAFF
d_call: NA; j_call: TRBJ1-5; clone_size: NA; v_call: TRBV12-3/TRBV12-4; cdr3_nt: TGTGCCAGCAGGGGCTCTAGCAATCAGCCCCAGCATTTT; cdr3_aa: CASRGSSNQPQHF
d_call: TRBD2; j_call: TRBJ2-5; clone_size: NA; v_call: TRBV7-3; cdr3_nt: TGTGCCAGCAGTTTTAGCGGGGGGAACCAAGAGACCCAGTACTTC; cdr3_aa: CASSFSGGNQETQYF
d_call: TRBD2; j_call: TRBJ2-3; clone_size: NA; v_call: TRBV4-2; cdr3_nt: TGTGCCAGCAGCCAAGGGACTAGCGGGGGGGTTCCTCGCGATACGCAGTATTTT; cdr3_aa: CASSQGTSGGVPRDTQYF
d_call: TRBD2; j_call: TRBJ2-7; clone_size: NA; v_call: TRBV7-2; cdr3_nt: TGTGCCAGCAGCTTAGCAGGACTAGCGACCTACGAGCAGTACTTC; cdr3_aa: CASSLAGLATYEQYF
d_call: TRBD1; j_call: TRBJ2-5; clone_size: NA; v_call: TRBV27; cdr3_nt: TGTGCCAGCAGTTTGGTGGGACAGGGGCTAGGGCCCCAGTACTTC; cdr3_aa: CASSLVGQGLGPQYF
d_call: TRBD2; j_call: TRBJ2-7; clone_size: NA; v_call: TRBV5-1; cdr3_nt: TGCGCCAGCCATAGCGGGGGGGCCGACGGGGAGCAGTACTTC; cdr3_aa: CASHSGGADGEQYF
d_call: TRBD1; j_call: TRBJ2-7; clone_size: NA; v_call: TRBV7-9; cdr3_nt: TGTGCCAGCAGCTTAGCACGAACAGGGGTCGACGAGCAGTACTTC; cdr3_aa: CASSLARTGVDEQYF
d_call: TRBD1; j_call: TRBJ1-5; clone_size: few; v_call: TRBV28; cdr3_nt: TGTGCCAGCAGTCCCCCAGGACAGGGGCGCAATCAGCCCCAGCATTTT; cdr3_aa: CASSPPGQGRNQPQHF
d_call: TRBD2; j_call: TRBJ2-7; clone_size: NA; v_call: TRBV11-2; cdr3_nt: TGTGCCAGCAGCTTAGATCGACTAGCGAGTGAGCAGTACTTC; cdr3_aa: CASSLDRLASEQYF
d_call: TRBD2; j_call: TRBJ2-3; clone_size: NA; v_call: TRBV7-9; cdr3_nt: TGTGCCACAACGGGCGGGGGGAGCACAGATACGCAGTATTTT; cdr3_aa: CATTGGGSTDTQYF
d_call: NA; j_call: TRBJ2-3; clone_size: NA; v_call: TRBV6-6; cdr3_nt: TGTGCCAGCAGTTACTCCCTAAAGGGGGCAGATACGCAGTATTTT; cdr3_aa: CASSYSLKGADTQYF
d_call: NA; j_call: TRBJ2-7; clone_size: NA; v_call: TRBV5-8; cdr3_nt: TGTGCCAGCAGCTTCGCCTACGAGCAGTACTTC; cdr3_aa: CASSFAYEQYF
d_call: NA; j_call: TRBJ2-7; clone_size: NA; v_call: TRBV6-2/TRBV6-3; cdr3_nt: TGTGCCAGCAGTTACCGCGTCTCCTACGAGCAGTACTTC; cdr3_aa: CASSYRVSYEQYF
d_call: NA; j_call: TRBJ1-6; clone_size: NA; v_call: TRBV7-2; cdr3_nt: TGTGCCAGCAGCTTACTCCAGTATAATTCACCCCTCCACTTT; cdr3_aa: CASSLLQYNSPLHF
d_call: NA; j_call: TRBJ1-1; clone_size: few; v_call: TRBV28; cdr3_nt: TGTGCCAGCAGTCACCCTAGGGAAGCTTTCTTT; cdr3_aa: CASSHPREAFF
d_call: NA; j_call: TRBJ1-2; clone_size: NA; v_call: TRBV6-5; cdr3_nt: TGTGCCAGCACCGAGGTTGCGACCTCTAACTATGGCTACACCTTC; cdr3_aa: CASTEVATSNYGYTF
d_call: NA; j_call: TRBJ1-2; clone_size: NA; v_call: TRBV19; cdr3_nt: TGTGCCAGTACCGATAATCCTCGAGGGGGTTTGAACTATGGCTACACCTTC; cdr3_aa: CASTDNPRGGLNYGYTF
d_call: TRBD1; j_call: TRBJ2-7; clone_size: NA; v_call: TRBV24-1; cdr3_nt: TGTGCCACCAGTGATTTTCCGGACAGGGAACTGGACGAGCAGTACTTC; cdr3_aa: CATSDFPDRELDEQYF
d_call: TRBD2; j_call: TRBJ2-1; clone_size: NA; v_call: TRBV7-3; cdr3_nt: TGTGCCAGCAGCCTCAGCGGGGGGGCCGGGAATGAGCAGTTCTTC; cdr3_aa: CASSLSGGAGNEQFF
d_call: NA; j_call: TRBJ1-5; clone_size: NA; v_call: TRBV7-2; cdr3_nt: TGTGCCAGCAGCGAGGAGAACGGGAGGCCCCAGCATTTT; cdr3_aa: CASSEENGRPQHF
d_call: TRBD1; j_call: TRBJ1-1; clone_size: NA; v_call: TRBV7-9; cdr3_nt: TGTGCCAGCAGCCCGACAGGGGACACTGAAGCTTTCTTT; cdr3_aa: CASSPTGDTEAFF
d_call: TRBD2; j_call: TRBJ2-1; clone_size: NA; v_call: TRBV9; cdr3_nt: TGTGCCAGCAGCGTAGGTACTAGCGGGAGACCATTTTTCAATGAGCAGTTCTTC; cdr3_aa: CASSVGTSGRPFFNEQFF
d_call: TRBD2; j_call: TRBJ2-1; clone_size: NA; v_call: TRBV5-8; cdr3_nt: TGTGCCGGTACTAGCGGGAGGGGGGGTGAGCAGTTCTTC; cdr3_aa: CAGTSGRGGEQFF
d_call: NA; j_call: TRBJ1-2; clone_size: once; v_call: TRBV12-3/TRBV12-4; cdr3_nt: TGTGCCAGCAGTTTTCCGGCGGGCGGCTACACCTTC; cdr3_aa: CASSFPAGGYTF
d_call: TRBD2; j_call: TRBJ2-7; clone_size: NA; v_call: TRBV4-3; cdr3_nt: TGCGCCAGCAGCCACACCGCTATCGGACTAGCGGTCTACGAGCAGTACTTC; cdr3_aa: CASSHTAIGLAVYEQYF
d_call: NA; j_call: TRBJ2-2; clone_size: NA; v_call: TRBV29-1; cdr3_nt: TGCAGCGTTGAATGGGGCATCACCGGGGAGCTGTTTTTT; cdr3_aa: CSVEWGITGELFF
d_call: NA; j_call: TRBJ1-1; clone_size: NA; v_call: TRBV27; cdr3_nt: TGTGCCAGCAGTCTTGTGGGGGGGCGTGAAGCTTTCTTT; cdr3_aa: CASSLVGGREAFF
d_call: TRBD2; j_call: TRBJ2-7; clone_size: NA; v_call: TRBV7-2; cdr3_nt: TGTGCCAGCAGCTTAGGAGCGGGAGGGTCTACTGGTGCGGACGAGCAGTACTTC; cdr3_aa: CASSLGAGGSTGADEQYF
d_call: NA; j_call: TRBJ1-2; clone_size: few; v_call: TRBV7-2; cdr3_nt: TGTGCCAGCAGCTTATCGAGGGGAGGGTATGGCTACACCTTC; cdr3_aa: CASSLSRGGYGYTF